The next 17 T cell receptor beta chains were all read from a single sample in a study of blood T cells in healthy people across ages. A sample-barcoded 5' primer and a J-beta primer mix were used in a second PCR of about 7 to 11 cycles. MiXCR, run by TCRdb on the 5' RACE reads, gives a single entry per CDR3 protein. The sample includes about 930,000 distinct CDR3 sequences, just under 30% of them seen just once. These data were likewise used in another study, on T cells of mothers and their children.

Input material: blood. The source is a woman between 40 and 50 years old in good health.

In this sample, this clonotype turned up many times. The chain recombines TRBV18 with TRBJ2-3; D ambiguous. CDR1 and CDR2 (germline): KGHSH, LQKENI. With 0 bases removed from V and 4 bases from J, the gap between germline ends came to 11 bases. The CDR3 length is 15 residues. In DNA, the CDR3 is TGTGCCAGCTCACCACCTCTCCATAACCCAGATACGCAGTATTTT. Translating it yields CASSPPLHNPDTQYF.

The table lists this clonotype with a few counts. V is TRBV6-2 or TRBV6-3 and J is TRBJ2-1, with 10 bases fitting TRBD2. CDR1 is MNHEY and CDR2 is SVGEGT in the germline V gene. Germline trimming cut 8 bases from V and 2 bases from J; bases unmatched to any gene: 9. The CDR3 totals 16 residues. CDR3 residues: CASRFEGLAAYNEQFF. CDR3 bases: TGTGCCAGCCGTTTTGAAGGACTAGCGGCCTACAATGAGCAGTTCTTC.

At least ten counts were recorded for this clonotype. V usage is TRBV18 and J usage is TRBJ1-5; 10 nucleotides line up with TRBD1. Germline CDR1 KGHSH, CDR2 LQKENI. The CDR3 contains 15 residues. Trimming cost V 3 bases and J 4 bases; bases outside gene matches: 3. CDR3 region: CASSPGTGVNQPQHF. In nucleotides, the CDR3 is TGTGCCAGCTCACCCGGGACAGGGGTAAATCAGCCCCAGCATTTT.

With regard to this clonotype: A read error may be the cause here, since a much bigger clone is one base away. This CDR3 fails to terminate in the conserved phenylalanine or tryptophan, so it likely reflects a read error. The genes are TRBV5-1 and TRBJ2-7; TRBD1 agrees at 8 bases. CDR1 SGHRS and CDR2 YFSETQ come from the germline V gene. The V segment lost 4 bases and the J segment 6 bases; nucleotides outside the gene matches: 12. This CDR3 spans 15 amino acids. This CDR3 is CASSKGQVGAGEQYI. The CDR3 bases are TGCGCCAGCAGCAAGGGACAGGTGGGGGCTGGCGAGCAGTACATC.

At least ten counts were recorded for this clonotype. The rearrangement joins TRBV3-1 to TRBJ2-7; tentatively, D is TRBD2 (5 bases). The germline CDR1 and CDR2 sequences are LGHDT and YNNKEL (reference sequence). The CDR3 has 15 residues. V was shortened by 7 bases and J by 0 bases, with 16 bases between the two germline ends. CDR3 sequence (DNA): TGTGCCAGCAAGCTTATGGGAGAAGACTCCTACGAGCAGTACTTC. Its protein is CASKLMGEDSYEQYF.

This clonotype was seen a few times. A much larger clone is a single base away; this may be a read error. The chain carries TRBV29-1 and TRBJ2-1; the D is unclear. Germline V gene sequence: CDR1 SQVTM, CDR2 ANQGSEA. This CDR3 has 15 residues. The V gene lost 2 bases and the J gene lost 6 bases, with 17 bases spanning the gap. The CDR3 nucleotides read TGCAGCGTTGAACTAGGGCAGTGCCTTTCCAATGAGCAGTTCTTC. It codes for CSVELGQCLSNEQFF.

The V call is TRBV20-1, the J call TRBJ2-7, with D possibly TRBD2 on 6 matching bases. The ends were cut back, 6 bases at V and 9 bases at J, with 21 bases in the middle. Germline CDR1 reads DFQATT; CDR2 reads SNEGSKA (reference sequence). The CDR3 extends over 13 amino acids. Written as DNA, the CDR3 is TGCAGTGCGTATACGACGACAGCCGGGGGGCAGTACTTC. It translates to CSAYTTTAGGQYF.

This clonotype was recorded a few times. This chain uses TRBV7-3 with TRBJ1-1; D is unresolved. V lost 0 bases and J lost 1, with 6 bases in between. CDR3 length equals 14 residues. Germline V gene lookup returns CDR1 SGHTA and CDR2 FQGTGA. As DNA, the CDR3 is TGTGCCAGCAGCTTAACACATACGAACACTGAAGCTTTCTTT. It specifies CASSLTHTNTEAFF.

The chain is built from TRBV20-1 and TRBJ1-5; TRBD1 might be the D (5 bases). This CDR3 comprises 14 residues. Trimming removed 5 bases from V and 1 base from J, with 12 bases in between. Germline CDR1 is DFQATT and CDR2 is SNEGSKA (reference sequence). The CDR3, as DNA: TGCAGTGCTTCCGGGACCCAAAGCAATCAGCCCCAGCATTTT. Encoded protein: CSASGTQSNQPQHF.

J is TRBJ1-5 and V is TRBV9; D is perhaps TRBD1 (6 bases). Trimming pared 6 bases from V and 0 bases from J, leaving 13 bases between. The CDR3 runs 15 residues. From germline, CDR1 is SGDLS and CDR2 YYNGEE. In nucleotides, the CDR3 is TGTGCCAGCACCCCGACAGGCCATAGCAATCAGCCCCAGCATTTT. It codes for CASTPTGHSNQPQHF.

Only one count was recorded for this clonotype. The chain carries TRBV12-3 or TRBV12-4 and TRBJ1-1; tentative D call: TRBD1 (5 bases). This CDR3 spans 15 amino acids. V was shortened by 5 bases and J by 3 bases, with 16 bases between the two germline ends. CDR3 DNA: TGTGCCAGCAGTCCTGCAGGGAACCTCCACACTGAAGCTTTCTTT. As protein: CASSPAGNLHTEAFF.

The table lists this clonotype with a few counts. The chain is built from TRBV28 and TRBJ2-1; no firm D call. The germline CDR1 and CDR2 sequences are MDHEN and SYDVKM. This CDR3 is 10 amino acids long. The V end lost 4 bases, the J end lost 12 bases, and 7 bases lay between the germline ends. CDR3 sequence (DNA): TGTGCCAGCAGTTCCAGGCGGCAGTTCTTC. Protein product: CASSSRRQFF.

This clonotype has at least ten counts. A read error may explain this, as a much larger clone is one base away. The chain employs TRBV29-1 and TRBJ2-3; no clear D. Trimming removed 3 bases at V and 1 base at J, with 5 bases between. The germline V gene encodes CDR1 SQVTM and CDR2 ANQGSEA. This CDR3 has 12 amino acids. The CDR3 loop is CSVDPGTDTQYF. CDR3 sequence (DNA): TGCAGCGTTGACCCGGGCACAGATACGCAGTATTTT.

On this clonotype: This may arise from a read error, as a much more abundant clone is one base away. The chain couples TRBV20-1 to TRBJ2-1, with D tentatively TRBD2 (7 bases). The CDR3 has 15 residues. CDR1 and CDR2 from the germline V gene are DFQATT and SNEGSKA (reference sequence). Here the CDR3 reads CSAGEGGVLYNEQFF. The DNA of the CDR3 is TGCAGTGCTGGAGAGGGGGGGGTTCTCTACAATGAGCAGTTCTTC.

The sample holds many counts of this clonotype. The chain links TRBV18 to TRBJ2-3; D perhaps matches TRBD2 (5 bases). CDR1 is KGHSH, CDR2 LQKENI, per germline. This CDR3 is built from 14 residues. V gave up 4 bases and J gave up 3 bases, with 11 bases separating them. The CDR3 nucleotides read TGTGCCAGCTCACGGGAGCCTGGAACAGATACGCAGTATTTT. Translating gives CASSREPGTDTQYF.

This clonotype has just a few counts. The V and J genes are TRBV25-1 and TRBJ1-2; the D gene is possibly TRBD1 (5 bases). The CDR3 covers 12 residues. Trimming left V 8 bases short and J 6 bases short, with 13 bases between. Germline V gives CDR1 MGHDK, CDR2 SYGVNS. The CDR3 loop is CASYIQGDGYTF. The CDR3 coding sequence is TGTGCCAGCTATATCCAAGGGGATGGCTACACCTTC.

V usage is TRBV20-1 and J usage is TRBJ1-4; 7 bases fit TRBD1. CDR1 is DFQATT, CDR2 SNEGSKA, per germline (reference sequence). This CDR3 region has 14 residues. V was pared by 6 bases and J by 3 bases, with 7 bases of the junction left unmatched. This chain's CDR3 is CSAMDRTANEKLFF. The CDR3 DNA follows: TGCAGTGCAATGGACAGGACCGCTAATGAAAAACTGTTTTTT.